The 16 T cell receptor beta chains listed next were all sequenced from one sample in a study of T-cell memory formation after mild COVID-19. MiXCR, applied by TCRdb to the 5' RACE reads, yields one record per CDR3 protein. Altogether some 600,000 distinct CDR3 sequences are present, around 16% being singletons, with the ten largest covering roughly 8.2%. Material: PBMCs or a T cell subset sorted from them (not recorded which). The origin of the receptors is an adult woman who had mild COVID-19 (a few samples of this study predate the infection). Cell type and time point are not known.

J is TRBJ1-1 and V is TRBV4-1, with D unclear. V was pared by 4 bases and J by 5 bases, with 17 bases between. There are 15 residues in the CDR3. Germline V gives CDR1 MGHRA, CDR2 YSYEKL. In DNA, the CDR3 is TGCGCCAGCAGCCCGCGACCCGGGGTTCATACTGAAGCTTTCTTT. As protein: CASSPRPGVHTEAFF.

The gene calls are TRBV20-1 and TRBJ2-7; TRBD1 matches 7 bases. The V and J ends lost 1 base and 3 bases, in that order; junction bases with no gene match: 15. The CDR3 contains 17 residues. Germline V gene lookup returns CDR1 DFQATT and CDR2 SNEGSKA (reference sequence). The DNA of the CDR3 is TGCAGTGCTAGAGGGGACAGTATGACGCCGAAAAGCTACGAGCAGTACTTC. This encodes CSARGDSMTPKSYEQYF.

CDR3 nucleotides: TGTGCCATCAGAGGACAGGAGGGGACTGAAGCTTTCTTT. Translating gives CAIRGQEGTEAFF. The J gene is TRBJ1-1, the V gene TRBV10-3; 7 bases align to TRBD1. Germline values: CDR1 ENHRY, CDR2 SYGVKD. J lost 5 bases, V lost 6 bases, and 6 bases had no gene match. The CDR3 is 13 amino acids.

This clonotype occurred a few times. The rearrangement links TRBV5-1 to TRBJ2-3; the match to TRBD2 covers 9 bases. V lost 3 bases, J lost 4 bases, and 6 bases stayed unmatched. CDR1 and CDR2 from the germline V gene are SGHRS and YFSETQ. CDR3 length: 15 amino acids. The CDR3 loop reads CASSWVAGVPDTQYF. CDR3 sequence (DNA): TGCGCCAGCAGCTGGGTAGCGGGAGTCCCAGATACGCAGTATTTT.

The CDR3 region is CASTRTSSGNTIYF. CDR3 sequence (DNA): TGTGCCAGCACCCGAACATCATCTGGAAACACCATATATTTT. V usage is TRBV7-9 and J usage is TRBJ1-3, with no clear D. The V end lost 7 bases, the J end lost 1 base, and 11 bases lay between the germline ends. The V gene's germline CDR1 is SEHNR and CDR2 FQNEAQ (reference sequence). The CDR3 covers 14 residues.

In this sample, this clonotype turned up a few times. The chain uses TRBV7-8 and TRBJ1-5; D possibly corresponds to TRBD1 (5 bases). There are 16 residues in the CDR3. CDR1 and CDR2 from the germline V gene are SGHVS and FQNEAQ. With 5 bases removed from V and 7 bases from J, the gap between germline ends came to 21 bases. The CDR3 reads CASSPMEPFRGQPQHF. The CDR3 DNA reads TGTGCCAGCAGCCCGATGGAGCCTTTTAGGGGCCAGCCCCAGCATTTT.

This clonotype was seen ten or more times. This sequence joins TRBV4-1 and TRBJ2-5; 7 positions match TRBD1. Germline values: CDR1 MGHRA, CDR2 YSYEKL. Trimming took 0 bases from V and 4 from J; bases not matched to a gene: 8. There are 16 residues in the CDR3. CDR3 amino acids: CASSQDGAGGGETQYF. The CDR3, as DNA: TGCGCCAGCAGCCAAGATGGGGCAGGGGGTGGAGAGACCCAGTACTTC.

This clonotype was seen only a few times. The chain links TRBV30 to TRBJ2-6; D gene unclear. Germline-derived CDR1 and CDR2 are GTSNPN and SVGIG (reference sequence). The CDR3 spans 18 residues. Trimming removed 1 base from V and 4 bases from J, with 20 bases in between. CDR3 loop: CAWSAGSSPVFGANVLTF. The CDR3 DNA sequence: TGTGCCTGGAGTGCTGGAAGTAGCCCGGTCTTCGGGGCCAACGTCCTGACTTTC. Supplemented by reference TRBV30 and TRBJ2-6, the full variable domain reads SQTIHQWPATLVQPVGSPLSLECTVEGTSNPNLYWYRQAAGRGLQLLFYSVGIGQISSEVPQNLSASRPQDRQFILSSKKLLLSDSGFYLCAWSAGSSPVFGANVLTFGAGSRLTVL.

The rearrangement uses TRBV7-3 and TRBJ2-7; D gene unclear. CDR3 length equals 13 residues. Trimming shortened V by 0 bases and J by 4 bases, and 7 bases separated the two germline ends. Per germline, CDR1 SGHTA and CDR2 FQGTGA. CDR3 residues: CASSLTWGYEQYF. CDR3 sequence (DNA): TGTGCCAGCAGCTTAACCTGGGGTTACGAGCAGTACTTC.

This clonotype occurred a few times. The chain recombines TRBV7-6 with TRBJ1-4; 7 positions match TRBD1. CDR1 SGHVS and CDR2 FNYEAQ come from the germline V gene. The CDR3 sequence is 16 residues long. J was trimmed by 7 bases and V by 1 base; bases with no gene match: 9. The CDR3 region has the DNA TGTGCCAGCAGCTTAGGTGGTGGCAGGGGGTCTGAAAAACTGTTTTTT. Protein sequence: CASSLGGGRGSEKLFF.

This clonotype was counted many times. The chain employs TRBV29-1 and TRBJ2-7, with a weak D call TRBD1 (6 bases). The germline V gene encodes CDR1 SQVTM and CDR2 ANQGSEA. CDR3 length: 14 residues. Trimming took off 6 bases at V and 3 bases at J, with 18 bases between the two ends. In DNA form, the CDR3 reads TGCAGCGTACGAAGGGACGGACAGAGCTACGAGCAGTACTTC. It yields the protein CSVRRDGQSYEQYF.

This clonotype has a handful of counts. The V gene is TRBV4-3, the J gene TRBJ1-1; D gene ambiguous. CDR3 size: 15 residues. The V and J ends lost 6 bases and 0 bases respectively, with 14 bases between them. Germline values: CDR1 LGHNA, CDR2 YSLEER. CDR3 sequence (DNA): TGCGCCAGCAGGCGCGACGCCTATCTGAACACTGAAGCTTTCTTT. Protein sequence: CASRRDAYLNTEAFF.

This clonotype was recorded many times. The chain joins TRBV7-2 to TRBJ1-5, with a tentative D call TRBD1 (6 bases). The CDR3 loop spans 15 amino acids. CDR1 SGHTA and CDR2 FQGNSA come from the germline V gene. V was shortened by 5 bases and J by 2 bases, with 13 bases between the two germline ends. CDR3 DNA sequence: TGTGCCAGCAGCCGGGACAATTTCGGCAATCAGCCCCAGCATTTT. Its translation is CASSRDNFGNQPQHF.

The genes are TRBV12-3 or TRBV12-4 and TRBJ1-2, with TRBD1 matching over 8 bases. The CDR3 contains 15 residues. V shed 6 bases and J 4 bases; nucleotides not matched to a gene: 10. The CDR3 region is CASSTPGQALYGYTF. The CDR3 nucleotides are TGTGCCAGCAGCACCCCGGGACAGGCACTCTATGGCTACACCTTC.

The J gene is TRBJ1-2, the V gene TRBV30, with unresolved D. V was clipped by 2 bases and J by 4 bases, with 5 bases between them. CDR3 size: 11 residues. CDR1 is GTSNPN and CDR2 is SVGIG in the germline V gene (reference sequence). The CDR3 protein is CAWSTGYGYTF. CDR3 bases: TGTGCCTGGAGTACCGGCTATGGCTACACCTTC.

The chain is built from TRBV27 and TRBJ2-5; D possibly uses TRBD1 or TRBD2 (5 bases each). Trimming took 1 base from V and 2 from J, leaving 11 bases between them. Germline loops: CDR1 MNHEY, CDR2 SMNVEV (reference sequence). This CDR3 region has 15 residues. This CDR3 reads CASSLLGPTQETQYF. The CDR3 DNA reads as TGTGCCAGCAGTTTATTGGGACCTACGCAAGAGACCCAGTACTTC.